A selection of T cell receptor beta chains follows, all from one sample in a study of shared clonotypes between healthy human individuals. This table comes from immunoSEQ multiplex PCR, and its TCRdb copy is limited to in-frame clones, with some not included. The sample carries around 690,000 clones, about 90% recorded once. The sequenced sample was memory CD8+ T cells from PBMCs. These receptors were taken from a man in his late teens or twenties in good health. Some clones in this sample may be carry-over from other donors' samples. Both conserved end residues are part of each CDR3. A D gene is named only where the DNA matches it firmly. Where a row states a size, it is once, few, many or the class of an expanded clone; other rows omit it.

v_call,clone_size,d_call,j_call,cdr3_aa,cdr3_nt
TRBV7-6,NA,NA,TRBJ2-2,CASSPGAAGITGELFF,TGTGCCAGCAGCCCAGGGGCGGCGGGAATCACCGGGGAGCTGTTTTTT
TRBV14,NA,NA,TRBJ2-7,CASSQGLLTRGSSYEQYF,TGTGCCAGCAGCCAGGGTTTGTTGACAAGGGGTTCTTCCTACGAGCAGTACTTC
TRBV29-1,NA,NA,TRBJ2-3,CSVGNGRGRDTQYF,TGCAGCGTTGGAAACGGGAGAGGGAGGGATACGCAGTATTTT
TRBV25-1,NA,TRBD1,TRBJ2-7,CASSERGHYGQYF,TGTGCCAGCAGTGAAAGGGGGCACTACGGGCAGTACTTC
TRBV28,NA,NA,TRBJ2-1,CASWIGQPYNEQFF,TGTGCCAGCTGGATCGGACAGCCCTACAATGAGCAGTTCTTC
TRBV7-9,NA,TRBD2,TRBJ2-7,CASSPGKILAGLTYEQYF,TGTGCCAGCAGCCCGGGGAAGATACTAGCGGGACTTACCTACGAGCAGTACTTC
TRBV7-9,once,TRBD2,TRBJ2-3,CASRPPIAGGVDTQYF,TGTGCCAGCAGGCCCCCAATAGCGGGAGGGGTAGATACGCAGTATTTT
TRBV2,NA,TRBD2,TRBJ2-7,CASMPGRTSGTYEQYF,TGTGCCAGCATGCCAGGGAGGACTAGCGGAACCTACGAGCAGTACTTC
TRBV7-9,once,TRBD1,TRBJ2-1,CASSRVQGAIQPSYNEQFF,TGTGCCAGCAGTAGGGTGCAGGGGGCTATCCAACCCTCCTACAATGAGCAGTTCTTC
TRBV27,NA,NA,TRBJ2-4,CASSLGGAKNIQYF,TGTGCCAGCAGTTTGGGGGGTGCCAAAAACATTCAGTACTTC
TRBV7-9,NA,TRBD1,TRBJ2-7,CASSLRDRGHPIYEQYF,TGTGCCAGCAGCTTACGGGACAGGGGGCACCCCATCTACGAGCAGTACTTC
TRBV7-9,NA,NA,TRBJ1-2,CASSLAAGIYGYTF,TGTGCCAGCAGCTTAGCGGCAGGAATCTATGGCTACACCTTC
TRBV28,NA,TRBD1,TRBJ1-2,CASSPRTGLRYGYTF,TGTGCCAGCAGTCCTCGGACAGGGCTTCGCTATGGCTACACCTTC
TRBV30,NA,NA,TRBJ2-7,CAWSVIPVGSFYEQYF,TGTGCCTGGAGTGTAATACCCGTGGGTAGCTTCTACGAGCAGTACTTC
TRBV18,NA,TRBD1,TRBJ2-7,CASSPPGQGVYEQYF,TGTGCCAGCTCACCCCCGGGACAGGGAGTTTACGAGCAGTACTTC
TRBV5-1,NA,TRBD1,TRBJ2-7,CASSWTGGAENEQYF,TGCGCCAGCAGCTGGACAGGGGGCGCCGAGAACGAGCAGTACTTC
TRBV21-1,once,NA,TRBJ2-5,CANPEETQYF,TGTGCCAACCCCGAAGAGACCCAGTACTTC
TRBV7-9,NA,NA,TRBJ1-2,CASSLQEYYGYTF,TGTGCCAGCAGCCTTCAGGAGTACTATGGCTACACCTTC
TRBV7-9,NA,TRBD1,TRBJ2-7,CASSPVTGASILYEQYF,TGTGCCAGCAGCCCCGTGACAGGGGCCTCTATCCTCTACGAGCAGTACTTC
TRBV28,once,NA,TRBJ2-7,CASSFVGVVYEQYF,TGTGCCAGCAGTTTTGTGGGAGTAGTCTACGAGCAGTACTTC
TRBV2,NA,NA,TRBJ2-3,CAREGFEGGSTDTQYF,TGTGCCAGGGAAGGATTTGAGGGAGGAAGCACAGATACGCAGTATTTT
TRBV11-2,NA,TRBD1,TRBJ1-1,CASSGEGARTEAFF,TGTGCCAGCAGCGGGGAGGGGGCGCGAACTGAAGCTTTCTTT
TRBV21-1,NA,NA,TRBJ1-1,CASRCICVF,TGTGCCAGCAGGTGTATTTGTGTCTTT
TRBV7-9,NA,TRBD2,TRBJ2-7,CASTLGTSGLYEQYF,TGTGCCAGCACCCTAGGGACTAGCGGACTCTACGAGCAGTACTTC
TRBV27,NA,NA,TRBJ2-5,CASSFFRGNDETQYF,TGTGCCAGCAGTTTTTTTAGGGGGAACGACGAGACCCAGTACTTC
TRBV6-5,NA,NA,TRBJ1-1,CASSRERGYTEAFF,TGTGCCAGCAGTCGTGAGAGGGGCTACACTGAAGCTTTCTTT
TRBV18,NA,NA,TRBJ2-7,CASSPRVYEQYF,TGTGCCAGCTCACCACGGGTATACGAGCAGTACTTC
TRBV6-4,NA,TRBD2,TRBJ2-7,CASSSSSGRIHEQYF,TGTGCCAGCAGTTCTTCTAGCGGGAGGATCCACGAGCAGTACTTC
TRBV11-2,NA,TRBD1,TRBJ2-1,CASSVDRVISSSPYNEQFF,TGTGCCAGCAGCGTGGACAGGGTGATCAGTAGCTCGCCCTACAATGAGCAGTTCTTC
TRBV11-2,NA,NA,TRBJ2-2,CASSPYRVASNTGELFF,TGTGCCAGCAGCCCATACCGGGTAGCGTCGAACACCGGGGAGCTGTTTTTT
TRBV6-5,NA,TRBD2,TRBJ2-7,CASGEHLGGVDEQYF,TGTGCCAGCGGGGAACATCTGGGAGGGGTTGACGAGCAGTACTTC
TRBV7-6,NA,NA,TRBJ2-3,CASSLGTTGADTQYF,TGTGCCAGCAGCTTAGGAACGACGGGGGCAGATACGCAGTATTTT
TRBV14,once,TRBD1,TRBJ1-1,CASSQSGTAYDEAFF,TGTGCCAGCAGCCAAAGTGGGACAGCCTACGATGAGGCTTTCTTT
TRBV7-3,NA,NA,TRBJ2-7,CASSDLHGYEQYF,TGTGCCAGCAGCGACCTACATGGCTACGAGCAGTACTTC
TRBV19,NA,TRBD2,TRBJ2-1,CASSGTSEFSQGYNEQFF,TGTGCCAGTAGTGGGACTAGCGAATTTTCACAGGGCTACAATGAGCAGTTCTTC
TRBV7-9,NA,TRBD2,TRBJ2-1,CASSSTSGIVGEQFF,TGTGCCAGCAGCTCTACTAGCGGGATCGTCGGGGAGCAGTTCTTC
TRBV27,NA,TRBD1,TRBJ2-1,CASIDRGAYNEQFF,TGTGCCAGCATCGACAGGGGCGCCTACAATGAGCAGTTCTTC
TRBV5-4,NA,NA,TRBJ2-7,CASSFTTSEQYF,TGTGCCAGCAGCTTCACGACTAGCGAGCAGTACTTC
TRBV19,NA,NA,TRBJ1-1,CASSIMGIGPYTEAFF,TGTGCCAGTAGTATAATGGGTATTGGGCCCTACACTGAAGCTTTCTTT
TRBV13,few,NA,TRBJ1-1,CASSLSGRTEAFF,TGTGCCAGCAGCCTAAGTGGGAGGACTGAAGCTTTCTTT
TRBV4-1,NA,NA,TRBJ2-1,CASSLLQGGIINEQFF,TGCGCCAGCAGCCTCCTTCAGGGAGGTATTATTAATGAGCAGTTCTTC
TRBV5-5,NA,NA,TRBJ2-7,CASSLGLQLSREQYF,TGTGCCAGCAGCTTGGGACTCCAATTATCGCGGGAGCAGTACTTC
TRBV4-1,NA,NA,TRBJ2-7,CASSHIQASYEQYF,TGCGCCAGCAGCCATATACAGGCGTCCTACGAGCAGTACTTC
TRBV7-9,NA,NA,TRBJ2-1,CASSPRGAGYNEQFF,TGTGCCAGCAGCCCCAGGGGGGCGGGATACAATGAGCAGTTCTTC
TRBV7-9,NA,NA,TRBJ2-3,CASSSLAEGDTQYF,TGTGCCAGCAGCTCCTTGGCGGAGGGAGATACGCAGTATTTT
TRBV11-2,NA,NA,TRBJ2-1,CASIPEGRVNEQFF,TGTGCCAGCATCCCGGAGGGGCGGGTTAATGAGCAGTTCTTC
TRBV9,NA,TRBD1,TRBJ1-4,CASSVGAGGSEKLFF,TGTGCCAGCAGCGTAGGAGCAGGGGGTAGTGAAAAACTGTTTTTT
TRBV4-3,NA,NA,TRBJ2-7,CASSQDLPSYEQYF,TGCGCCAGCAGCCAAGATCTTCCGTCCTACGAGCAGTACTTC
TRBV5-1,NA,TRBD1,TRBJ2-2,CASSLGRQGYAGELFF,TGCGCCAGCAGCCTTGGCCGACAGGGGTACGCCGGGGAGCTGTTTTTT
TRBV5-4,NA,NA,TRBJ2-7,CASSSRGSYEQYF,TGTGCCAGCAGCTCCCGCGGCTCCTACGAGCAGTACTTC
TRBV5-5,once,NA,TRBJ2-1,CASSHSRGGDYNEQFF,TGTGCCAGCAGCCACTCCAGGGGGGGTGATTACAATGAGCAGTTCTTC
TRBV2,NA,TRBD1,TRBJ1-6,CASSTMTGGDSPLHF,TGTGCCAGCAGTACCATGACAGGGGGGGATTCACCCCTCCACTTT
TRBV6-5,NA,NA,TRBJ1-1,CASNKPLTEAFF,TGTGCCAGCAACAAGCCCCTCACTGAAGCTTTCTTT
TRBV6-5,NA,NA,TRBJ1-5,CASRAGRFSNQPQHF,TGTGCCAGCAGGGCGGGACGGTTTAGCAATCAGCCCCAGCATTTT